This is a list of T cell receptor beta chains from one sample in a study of blood T cell repertoires in COVID-19. Libraries were prepared by immunoSEQ multiplex PCR; TCRdb keeps only in-frame clonotypes and omits some of them. Of about 200,000 clones in the sample, roughly 86% are singletons; the top ten hold 3%. The sample consisted of peripheral blood. The source is a man aged 55 to 70 with acute or convalescent COVID-19. Each CDR3 is given with its conserved first and last residue. A D gene is named only where the DNA matches it firmly. Rows give clone size only sometimes, using once, few, many, or a class for an expanded clone.

>TRBV11-2|TRBD2|.|TRBJ2-1
TGTGCCAGCAGCTTATTAGGGCTAGCGGGGGGGCTCAATGAGCAGTTCTTC
CASSLLGLAGGLNEQFF
>TRBV15|TRBD1|many|TRBJ1-4
TGTGCCACCAGCAGAGATCCCGGGACAGAGAATGAAAAACTGTTTTTT
CATSRDPGTENEKLFF
>TRBV6-2/TRBV6-3|.|.|TRBJ1-2
TGTGCCAGCAGTGTGGGCGCCGGAATCTACACCTTC
CASSVGAGIYTF
>TRBV10-1|.|.|TRBJ2-3
TGCGCCAGCAGTGAGAGCCGGACAAGCGCGCAGTATTTT
CASSESRTSAQYF
>TRBV6-5|.|.|TRBJ2-5
TGTGCCAGCAGTTACACAAGGCCGGGACTGAGGACCCAGTACTTC
CASSYTRPGLRTQYF
>TRBV7-2|.|.|TRBJ2-7
TGTGCCAGCAGCTCAGAGGGGTCGAGGGGGGGCTACGAGCAGTACTTC
CASSSEGSRGGYEQYF
>TRBV3-1/TRBV3-2|.|.|TRBJ1-3
TGTGCCAGCAGCTATACGGTCCGCGGATCTGGAAACACCATATATTTT
CASSYTVRGSGNTIYF
>TRBV16|.|once|TRBJ2-7
TGTGCCAGCAGCCAATCGGGCAGGGCCATCGAGCAGTACTTC
CASSQSGRAIEQYF
>TRBV18|TRBD1|.|TRBJ1-6
TGTGCCAGCTCACCTTCAGGGGGCACCAATTCACCCCTCCACTTT
CASSPSGGTNSPLHF
>TRBV7-3|TRBD2|.|TRBJ2-5
TGTGCCAGCAGTTTTTCTAGCGGGGGGGAGACCCAGTACTTC
CASSFSSGGETQYF
>TRBV28|TRBD2|.|TRBJ2-5
TGTGCCAGCAGACGGGGGGTGGTAGGGGAGACCCAGTACTTC
CASRRGVVGETQYF
>TRBV18|TRBD1|.|TRBJ2-7
TGTGCCAGCTCACGAGACAGGGGATACGAGCAGTACTTC
CASSRDRGYEQYF
>TRBV7-8|.|.|TRBJ2-7
TGTGCCAGCAGCTTAATGGCCTTAGGGAGCTCCTACGAGCAGTACTTC
CASSLMALGSSYEQYF
>TRBV4-3|TRBD1|.|TRBJ1-4
TGCGCCAGCAGCCAAGCCGGGACAGGGAGGGAGCCTAATGAAAAACTGTTTTTT
CASSQAGTGREPNEKLFF
>TRBV4-3|TRBD2|.|TRBJ2-7
TGCGCCAGCAGCCAAGCCGTGGTAGCGGGGGGCTACGAGCAGTACTTC
CASSQAVVAGGYEQYF
>TRBV4-1|.|.|TRBJ2-1
TGCGCCAGCAGCCAGGGGCTTACCGGACCCCTCGGGAATGAGCAGTTCTTC
CASSQGLTGPLGNEQFF
>TRBV11-1|.|.|TRBJ1-1
TGTGCCAGCAGCTTCGGGGGTATCTCGACTGAAGCTTTCTTT
CASSFGGISTEAFF
>TRBV11-2|TRBD2|.|TRBJ2-3
TGTGCCAGCAGCTTAGTTGCTAGCGGGGTTGGCGGTACGCAGTATTTT
CASSLVASGVGGTQYF
>TRBV28|TRBD2|.|TRBJ2-1
TGTGCCAGCACCTCCGGGGGGATTGGCTACAATGAGCAGTTCTTC
CASTSGGIGYNEQFF
>TRBV20-1|.|.|TRBJ2-7
TGCAGTGCTAGTTATACCACGGGCGAGCAGTACTTC
CSASYTTGEQYF
>TRBV12-2|.|once|TRBJ2-7
TGTGCAAGTCGCTTAGGACTACCTTACGAGCAGTACTTC
CASRLGLPYEQYF
>TRBV3-1/TRBV3-2|.|few|TRBJ1-2
TGTGCCAGCAGCCCAAGACAGATTAGCGGCTACACCTTC
CASSPRQISGYTF
>TRBV9|.|.|TRBJ2-2
TGTGCCAGCAGCGTAGTGGCAGGGACGAACACCGGGGAGCTGTTTTTT
CASSVVAGTNTGELFF
>TRBV11-3|TRBD1|.|TRBJ2-2
TGTGCCAGCAGCCCCAGGGGGCAGAACACCGGGGAGCTGTTTTTT
CASSPRGQNTGELFF
>TRBV29-1|TRBD2|.|TRBJ2-1
TGCAGCGTTGTTCGTGGGGGGGTTTCGGGTGAGCAGTTCTTC
CSVVRGGVSGEQFF
>TRBV6-1|.|.|TRBJ1-6
TGTGCCAGCAGTGAAGCGTCTCTCGGGCGGAGCGGGGGGCCCCTCCACTTT
CASSEASLGRSGGPLHF
>TRBV7-2|TRBD2|.|TRBJ2-1
TGTGCCAGCAGCTCCAATGGCGGGGGGCGAGAGCAGTTCTTC
CASSSNGGGREQFF
>TRBV30|.|.|TRBJ1-5
TGTGCCTCCGCAACAGGGACTAGCAATCAGCCCCAGCATTTT
CASATGTSNQPQHF
>TRBV19|.|.|TRBJ2-3
TGTGCCAGTAGTTTGAGCCTCCGCACAGATACGCAGTATTTT
CASSLSLRTDTQYF
>TRBV6-2/TRBV6-3|.|.|TRBJ2-7
TGTGCCAGCAGTTACTGGGCAGGAACTAGAGGCGAGCAGTACTTC
CASSYWAGTRGEQYF
>TRBV24-1|TRBD1|.|TRBJ2-6
TGTGCCACCAGTTCCGGACAGGGGGTGTCTGGGGCCAACGTCCTGACTTTC
CATSSGQGVSGANVLTF